This record looks at one TCR beta chain sequence and its context. Roughly 0.45 to 1 ug RNA was reverse transcribed with random hexamers. TCRdb re-called the immunoSEQ multiplex PCR reads with MiXCR, one entry per CDR3 protein. The table records some 130,000 distinct CDR3 sequences, more than 85% of them present only once. V trimming: 4 bases; J trimming: 3 bases; junction bases outside the gene matches: 14. Per germline, CDR1 DFQATT and CDR2 SNEGSKA (reference sequence). The CDR3 spans 17 residues. The data stem from a study of CD8 T cells in Susac syndrome. The V call is TRBV20-1, the J call TRBJ2-1; 8 bases align to TRBD2. The clonotype originates from a human donor with Susac syndrome. Sequencing was performed on CD8+ T cells from PBMCs. The CDR3 nucleotides are TGCAGTGCTATCTCTAGTAAAGCGGGAGTCGGCTACAATGAGCAGTTCTTC. Protein product: CSAISSKAGVGYNEQFF.